A selection of T cell receptor beta chains follows, all from one sample in a study of T cell changes during pregnancy in multiple sclerosis. Sequencing was performed with immunoSEQ multiplex PCR; in TCRdb, only in-frame clones are kept and a portion is missing. Among approximately 61,000 clones listed, over 75% were seen once. The sequences come from peripheral blood, collected in the first trimester of pregnancy. These TCRs come from a female donor with multiple sclerosis, enrolled in a pregnancy study. Both conserved end residues are part of each CDR3. D genes are given only for firm matches. Size is stated for part of the rows, as once, few or many counts, or as a class when the clone is expanded.

j_call,d_call,v_call,clone_size,cdr3_nt,cdr3_aa
TRBJ2-5,NA,TRBV29-1,NA,TGCAGCGCCGGGTATGAGTCTCAAGAGACCCAGTACTTC,CSAGYESQETQYF
TRBJ1-4,NA,TRBV7-2,NA,TGTGCCAGCAGACTGGGGAATAGCGGGGTTATGGGTGAAAAACTGTTTTTT,CASRLGNSGVMGEKLFF
TRBJ1-2,TRBD1,TRBV5-1,NA,TGCGCCAGCAGCCTCGAGACAGGGATTGAAGCGGGCTACACCTTC,CASSLETGIEAGYTF
TRBJ1-1,NA,TRBV21-1,NA,TGTGCCAGCAGCAAGTGCGGGAACACTGAAGCTTTCTTT,CASSKCGNTEAFF
TRBJ1-1,NA,TRBV10-3,NA,TGTGCCATCAGTGACGAGACAGTTGACACTGAAGCTTTCTTT,CAISDETVDTEAFF
TRBJ2-6,NA,TRBV4-2,once,TGTGCCAGCAGCCAAGATAGTGAGCAGGGGTTAACTGGGGCCAACGTCCTGACTTTC,CASSQDSEQGLTGANVLTF
TRBJ2-1,NA,TRBV4-3,NA,TGCGCCAGCAGCCACCTAAGCAGCGCCTACAATGAGCAGTTCTTC,CASSHLSSAYNEQFF
TRBJ2-6,NA,TRBV19,NA,TGTGCCAGTAGTATAGAGCCGGACAGCTCTGGGGCCAACGTCCTGACTTTC,CASSIEPDSSGANVLTF
TRBJ2-3,NA,TRBV29-1,NA,TGCAGCGCCGGACAGTATACGGATACGCAGTATTTT,CSAGQYTDTQYF
TRBJ1-2,NA,TRBV4-1,once,TGCGCCAGCAGCCAAGTATTGGGGGGAAGAATCTATGGCTACACCTTC,CASSQVLGGRIYGYTF
TRBJ2-3,NA,TRBV6-1,NA,TGTGCCAGCAGCCTCGGGGAGGCCACAGATACGCAGTATTTT,CASSLGEATDTQYF
TRBJ2-2,NA,TRBV5-5,NA,TGTGCCAGCAGCTCGAACTTGAACACCGGGGAGCTGTTTTTT,CASSSNLNTGELFF
TRBJ2-2,NA,TRBV18,once,TGTGCCAGCTCACTAGCTAGCGCCTCCGGGGAGCTGTTTTTT,CASSLASASGELFF
TRBJ2-7,NA,TRBV19,NA,TGTGCCAGTAGTAGGAGGACAGCCTACGAGCAGTACTTC,CASSRRTAYEQYF
TRBJ2-1,NA,TRBV14,NA,TGTGCCAGCAGCCTCCTTAGCTATGAGCAGTTCTTC,CASSLLSYEQFF
TRBJ2-1,TRBD2,TRBV7-9,NA,TGTGCCAGCAGCTTATCGGGGGGACTAGCGAATGAGCAGTTCTTC,CASSLSGGLANEQFF
TRBJ2-7,TRBD1,TRBV7-9,NA,TGTGCCAGCAGCTCCGAAGACAGGGGTCCGTCCTACGAGCAGTACTTC,CASSSEDRGPSYEQYF
TRBJ2-5,TRBD1,TRBV27,NA,TGTGCCAGCAGTTGGGGACAGGGTAGGATGGAGACCCAGTACTTC,CASSWGQGRMETQYF
TRBJ2-1,TRBD1,TRBV7-9,once,TGTGCCAGCAGCAACAACAGGGGACCCTACAATGAGCAGTTCTTC,CASSNNRGPYNEQFF
TRBJ2-5,NA,TRBV14,NA,TGTGCCAGCAGCCAACCGGGTGAAGAGACCCAGTACTTC,CASSQPGEETQYF
TRBJ1-1,TRBD1,TRBV10-3,NA,TGTGCCATCAGTGAAGGGACAGGGGGCCCGAACACTGAAGCTTTCTTT,CAISEGTGGPNTEAFF
TRBJ1-1,NA,TRBV6-1,NA,TGTGCCAGCAGTGCAATGACTCGGAACACTGAAGCTTTCTTT,CASSAMTRNTEAFF
TRBJ2-7,NA,TRBV4-1,once,TGCGCCAGCAGCCAAGACAGGGTAGGGAACGAGCAGTACTTC,CASSQDRVGNEQYF
TRBJ2-1,TRBD2,TRBV2,NA,TGTGCCAGCAGGTCTCTGGGACTAGCAAGGGAGCAGTTCTTC,CASRSLGLAREQFF
TRBJ2-7,TRBD1,TRBV25-1,once,TGTGCCAGCAGTGACGTCCGGGACAGGGTTTACGAGCAGTACTTC,CASSDVRDRVYEQYF
TRBJ2-2,NA,TRBV9,once,TGTGCCAGCCAAAAGCCGGTGACCGGGGAGCTGTTTTTT,CASQKPVTGELFF
TRBJ2-3,NA,TRBV19,once,TGTGCCAGTAGTGCCAGACTACTGCGCGGTGGGACGCAGTATTTT,CASSARLLRGGTQYF
TRBJ1-2,NA,TRBV5-1,NA,TGCGCCAGCAGCTTGGCCGGCTCCGGGAGCTATGGCTACACCTTC,CASSLAGSGSYGYTF
TRBJ1-5,NA,TRBV5-6,few,TGTGCCAGCAGCTCCCACAATCAGCCCCAGCATTTT,CASSSHNQPQHF
TRBJ2-1,TRBD1,TRBV7-8,NA,TGTGCCAGCAGCTTAGAAGGGGGCTTTTCCAATGAGCAGTTCTTC,CASSLEGGFSNEQFF
TRBJ1-5,TRBD1,TRBV28,NA,TGTGCCAGCACTTTTCCCCCAGGGGGCAGTGGCAATCAGCCCCAGCATTTT,CASTFPPGGSGNQPQHF
TRBJ2-1,TRBD2,TRBV5-1,once,TGCGCCAGCAGCCCGACTAGCGGGTTGTACAATGAGCAGTTCTTC,CASSPTSGLYNEQFF
TRBJ1-5,NA,TRBV19,once,TGTGCCAGTAGTATTCGGGATAGCAATCAGCCCCAGCATTTT,CASSIRDSNQPQHF
TRBJ2-7,NA,TRBV7-9,NA,TGTGCCAGCATCCCGACGGAGGGACTCCCCAACGAGCAGTACTTC,CASIPTEGLPNEQYF
TRBJ2-1,TRBD2,TRBV4-1,NA,TGCGCCAGCAGCCAAGATACCGGCGGTCTTGCGACTAGCGGGAGGTACCGACTAGGGTTCTTC,CASSQDTGGLATSGRYRLGFF
TRBJ2-5,TRBD2,TRBV27,NA,TGTGCCAGCAGTTTAACCCGGCTAGCGGGGCTTTCTGTACAGACCCAGTACTTC,CASSLTRLAGLSVQTQYF
TRBJ2-7,NA,TRBV12-2,NA,TGTGCAAGTCGCTCATGGGACTTTTCTTACGAGCAGTACTTC,CASRSWDFSYEQYF
TRBJ2-5,NA,TRBV6-5,NA,TGTGCCAGCAGTAGGACTTACCAAGAGACCCAGTACTTC,CASSRTYQETQYF
TRBJ2-5,NA,TRBV25-1,NA,TGTGCCAGCAGTGAGGATTCGGGACACCGGCGGGAGACCCAGTACTTC,CASSEDSGHRRETQYF
TRBJ2-6,NA,TRBV2,NA,TGTGCCAGCAGCGGGACACCAGGTAACGTCCTGACTTTC,CASSGTPGNVLTF
TRBJ1-1,TRBD1,TRBV6-1,NA,TGTGCCAGCAGTGAAGTTGGGACAGGGTTCACTGAAGCTTTCTTT,CASSEVGTGFTEAFF